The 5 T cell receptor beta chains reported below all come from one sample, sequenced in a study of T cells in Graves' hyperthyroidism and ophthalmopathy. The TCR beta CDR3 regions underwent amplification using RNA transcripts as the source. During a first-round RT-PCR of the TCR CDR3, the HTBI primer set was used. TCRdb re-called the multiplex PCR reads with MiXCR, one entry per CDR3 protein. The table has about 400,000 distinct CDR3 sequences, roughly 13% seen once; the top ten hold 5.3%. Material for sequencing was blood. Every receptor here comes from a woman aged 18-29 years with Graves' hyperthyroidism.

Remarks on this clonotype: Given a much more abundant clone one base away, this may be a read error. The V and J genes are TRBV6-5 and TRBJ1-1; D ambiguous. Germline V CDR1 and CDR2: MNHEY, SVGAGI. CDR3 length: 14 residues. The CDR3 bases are TGTGTCAGCAGTTACCGACCTGGAAGTGCTGAAGCTTTCTTT. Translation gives CVSSYRPGSAEAFF.

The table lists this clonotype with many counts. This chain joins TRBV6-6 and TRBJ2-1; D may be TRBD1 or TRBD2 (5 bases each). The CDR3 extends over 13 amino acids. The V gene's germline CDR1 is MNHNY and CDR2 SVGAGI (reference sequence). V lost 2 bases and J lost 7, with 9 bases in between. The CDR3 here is CASSYEGTNEQFF. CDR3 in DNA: TGTGCCAGCAGTTACGAGGGGACGAATGAGCAGTTCTTC.

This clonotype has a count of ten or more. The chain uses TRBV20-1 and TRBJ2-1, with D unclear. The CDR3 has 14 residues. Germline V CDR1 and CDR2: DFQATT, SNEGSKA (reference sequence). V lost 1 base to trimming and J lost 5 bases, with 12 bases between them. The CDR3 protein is CSARGLRADNEQFF. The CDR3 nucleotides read TGCAGTGCTAGAGGGCTCCGAGCCGACAATGAGCAGTTCTTC.

CDR3: CSVRTGGSYSNQPQHF. The CDR3 bases are TGCAGTGTCCGGACAGGGGGTTCATATAGCAATCAGCCCCAGCATTTT. The V call is TRBV20-1, the J call TRBJ1-5; TRBD1 matches 10 bases. J lost 0 bases, V lost 7 bases, and 9 bases had no gene match. This CDR3 has 16 amino acids. CDR1 DFQATT and CDR2 SNEGSKA come from the germline V gene (reference sequence).

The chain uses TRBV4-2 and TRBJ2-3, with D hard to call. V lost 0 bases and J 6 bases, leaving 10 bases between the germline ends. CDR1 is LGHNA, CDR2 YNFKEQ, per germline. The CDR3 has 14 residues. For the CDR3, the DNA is TGTGCCAGCAGCCAAGATGACCTTACGGATACGCAGTATTTT. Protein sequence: CASSQDDLTDTQYF.